This T cell receptor beta chain was identified in a study of T cell repertoires in cytomegalovirus infection. Each CDR3 protein is one row after TCRdb ran MiXCR on the reads. This repertoire shows tens of thousands of distinct CDR3 sequences, about 19% found once; its top ten account for about 69%. This clonotype was seen a handful of times. Its antigen remains unidentified. There are 19 residues in the CDR3. The V gene lost 7 bases and the J gene lost 4 bases, with 31 bases spanning the gap. CDR1 and CDR2 from the germline V gene are SEHNR and FQNEAQ (reference sequence). Sequenced here: CD8+ T cells from cultured PBMCs, sampled from culture after CMV antigen stimulation. The sequence was collected from a human donor in good health (CMV status not recorded). Some clones in this sample may be carry-over from other donors' samples. This rearrangement joins TRBV7-9 to TRBJ2-5; D possibly corresponds to TRBD2 (7 bases). As DNA, the CDR3 is TGTGCCAGCAAGCCACCCTGGCGTGGGGGGGGCCGAGTAGGAGAGACCCAGTACTTC. This translates into CASKPPWRGGGRVGETQYF.